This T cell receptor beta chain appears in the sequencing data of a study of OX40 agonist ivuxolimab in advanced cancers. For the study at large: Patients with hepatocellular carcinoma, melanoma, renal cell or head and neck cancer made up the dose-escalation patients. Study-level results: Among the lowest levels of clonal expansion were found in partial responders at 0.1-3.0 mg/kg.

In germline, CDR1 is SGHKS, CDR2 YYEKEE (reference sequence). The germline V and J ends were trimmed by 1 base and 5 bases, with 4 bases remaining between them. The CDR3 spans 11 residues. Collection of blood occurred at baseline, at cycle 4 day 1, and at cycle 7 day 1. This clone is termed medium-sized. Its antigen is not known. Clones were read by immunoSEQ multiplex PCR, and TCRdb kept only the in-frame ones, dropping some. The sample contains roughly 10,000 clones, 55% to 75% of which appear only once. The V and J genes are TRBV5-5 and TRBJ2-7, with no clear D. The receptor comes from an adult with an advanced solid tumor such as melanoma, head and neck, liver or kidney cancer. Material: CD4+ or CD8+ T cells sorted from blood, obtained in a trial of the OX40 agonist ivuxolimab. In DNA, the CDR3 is TGTGCCAGCAGCTTGTACGACGAGCAGTACTTC. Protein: CASSLYDEQYF.